A single sample gave rise to the 17 T cell receptor beta chains below, sequenced in a study of CD8 T cells in Susac syndrome. Random hexamers were used to reverse transcribe the RNA input (0.5 to 1 ug). Via MiXCR, TCRdb re-called the immunoSEQ multiplex PCR reads, giving one row per CDR3 protein. The top ten clones hold approximately 0.094% of a sample with 150,000 to 200,000 distinct CDR3 sequences, roughly 94% of them seen once. Sample: CD4+ T cells from PBMCs. The source of these receptors is a human donor with multiple sclerosis.

The chain couples TRBV6-6 to TRBJ1-1; maybe TRBD1 (5 bases). The CDR3 is made up of 12 amino acids. Germline V CDR1 and CDR2: MNHNY, SVGAGI (reference sequence). V dropped 6 bases and J dropped 7 bases, with 12 bases sitting between them. This CDR3 reads CASSHEGDEAFF. CDR3 DNA: TGTGCCAGCAGCCACGAAGGGGATGAAGCTTTCTTT.

Points on this clonotype: Germline and junction disagree at one end, which may indicate a read error. The chain links TRBV3-1 to TRBJ1-2, with a tentative D call TRBD1 (5 bases). The CDR3 is 12 amino acids. Germline CDR1 LGHDT, CDR2 YNNKEL (reference sequence). CDR3 residues: CASTQGAGGYTF. Here the CDR3 DNA reads TGTGCCAGCACCCAAGGGGCTGGGGGCTACACCTTC.

The chain recombines TRBV6-1 with TRBJ2-2, with 8 bases identical to TRBD2. Germline CDR1 and CDR2: MNHNS and SASEGT. The CDR3 has 13 amino acids. V trimming: 5 bases; J trimming: 7 bases; junction bases outside the gene matches: 3. CDR3 nucleotides: TGTGCCAGCAGTTTAGCGGGAAACGGGGAGCTGTTTTTT. This encodes CASSLAGNGELFF.

The rearrangement uses TRBV28 and TRBJ1-3; D remains unclear. CDR1 and CDR2 from the germline V gene are MDHEN and SYDVKM. The CDR3 covers 14 residues. The V and J ends lost 7 bases and 6 bases respectively, with 16 bases between them. DNA for the CDR3: TGTGCCAGCACGCCGGAAAGGACTCCAAACACCATATATTTT. Translating it yields CASTPERTPNTIYF.

This chain connects TRBV13 to TRBJ2-1; D is unclear. This CDR3 has 16 amino acids. In germline, CDR1 is PRHDT, CDR2 FYEKMQ (reference sequence). Trimming pared 2 bases from V and 2 bases from J, leaving 13 bases between. CDR3 residues: CASSLSDFSTYNEQFF. The CDR3 bases are TGTGCCAGCAGCTTAAGTGACTTTAGTACCTACAATGAGCAGTTCTTC.

Only one count was recorded for this clonotype. V and J are TRBV30 and TRBJ2-4, with 11 nucleotides matching TRBD2. The CDR3 covers 15 residues. Germline lookup yields CDR1 GTSNPN and CDR2 SVGIG (reference sequence). The trim removed 1 base at V and 9 bases at J, leaving 8 bases unmatched. The DNA of the CDR3 is TGTGCCTGGAGTGATCTAGCGGGAGGTTTTACCATTCAGTACTTC. This codes for CAWSDLAGGFTIQYF.

The J gene is TRBJ2-1, the V gene TRBV29-1, with a possible D match to TRBD2 (6 bases). The CDR3 has 16 residues. The germline gives CDR1 SQVTM, CDR2 ANQGSEA. V shed 0 bases and J shed 0 bases, with 12 bases lying between them. The CDR3 region is CSVEDTAGSSYNEQFF. For the CDR3, the DNA is TGCAGCGTTGAAGATACGGCGGGGAGCTCCTACAATGAGCAGTTCTTC.

The chain carries TRBV9 and TRBJ2-1; D remains ambiguous. Trimming removed 4 bases at V and 7 bases at J, with 9 bases between. This CDR3 has 12 amino acids. Per the germline V gene, CDR1 is SGDLS and CDR2 is YYNGEE. CDR3 DNA: TGTGCCAGCAGCATAAGTAGTAATGAGCAGTTCTTC. It yields the protein CASSISSNEQFF. Together with reference TRBV9 and TRBJ2-1, the CDR3 gives the full variable domain: DSGVTQTPKHLITATGQRVTLRCSPRSGDLSVYWYQQSLDQGLQFLIQYYNGEERAKGNILERFSAQQFPDLHSELNLSSLELGDSALYFCASSISSNEQFFGPGTRLTVL.

CDR3 sequence reads: CASIAAPMNTEAFF. The CDR3 coding sequence is TGTGCCAGCATTGCAGCCCCGATGAACACTGAAGCTTTCTTT. V is TRBV6-2 or TRBV6-3 and J is TRBJ1-1; unclear D gene. The CDR3 consists of 14 residues. Germline V lookup: CDR1 MNHEY, CDR2 SVGEGT. Between the trimmed V and J ends, which lost 7 bases and 0 bases, there was a span of 12 bases.

This clonotype appeared a single time. The chain employs TRBV20-1 and TRBJ1-2; no clear D gene. Germline V gene sequence: CDR1 DFQATT, CDR2 SNEGSKA (reference sequence). Trimming shortened V by 3 bases and J by 0 bases, and 11 bases separated the two germline ends. The CDR3 is made up of 14 amino acids. The CDR3: CSASQDSPNYGYTF. The CDR3 nucleotides read TGCAGTGCTAGTCAGGACTCCCCTAACTATGGCTACACCTTC.

This chain uses TRBV29-1 with TRBJ2-5; D is ambiguous. Germline V gene lookup returns CDR1 SQVTM and CDR2 ANQGSEA. V was cut by 0 bases and J by 5 bases, with 4 bases left in between. The CDR3 runs 11 residues. CDR3 DNA: TGCAGCGTTGAAGATAACGAGACCCAGTACTTC. Translating it yields CSVEDNETQYF.

The chain is built from TRBV20-1 and TRBJ1-1, with a tentative D call TRBD1 (6 bases). Germline lookup yields CDR1 DFQATT and CDR2 SNEGSKA (reference sequence). There are 13 residues in the CDR3. V dropped 7 bases and J dropped 2 bases, with 14 bases sitting between them. CDR3 nucleotides: TGCAGTGTTACAGGGACCTCCAACACTGAAGCTTTCTTT. This gives the protein CSVTGTSNTEAFF.

V and J are TRBV7-9 and TRBJ1-4; D might be TRBD1 (5 bases). Deletions cut 3 bases from V and 4 bases from J, with 6 bases between. The germline V gene has CDR1 SEHNR and CDR2 FQNEAQ (reference sequence). This CDR3 has 13 amino acids. The CDR3 DNA sequence: TGTGCCAGCAGCTTCCAGGGTAATGAAAAACTGTTTTTT. Encoded protein: CASSFQGNEKLFF. Based on the CDR3 plus reference TRBV7-9 and TRBJ1-4, the full variable domain is DTGVSQNPRHKITKRGQNVTFRCDPISEHNRLYWYRQTLGQGPEFLTYFQNEAQLEKSRLLSDRFSAERPKGSFSTLEIQRTEQGDSAMYLCASSFQGNEKLFFGSGTQLSVL.

The CDR3 sequence is CASGLEEHTQYF. DNA of the CDR3: TGTGCTAGTGGTTTGGAGGAACATACGCAGTATTTT. J is TRBJ2-3 and V is TRBV12-5; D unresolved. V dropped 1 base and J dropped 7 bases, with 6 bases sitting between them. Looked up from germline, CDR1 is LGHNT and CDR2 is FRNRAP. The CDR3 extends over 12 amino acids.

This rearrangement joins TRBV27 to TRBJ1-5, with no clear D. Trimming removed 7 bases from V and 0 bases from J, with 16 bases in between. CDR1 and CDR2 (germline): MNHEY, SMNVEV (reference sequence). The CDR3 loop spans 16 amino acids. The CDR3 spells CASTRFGVDSNQPQHF. DNA of the CDR3: TGTGCCAGCACCCGGTTCGGGGTAGATAGCAATCAGCCCCAGCATTTT.

This clonotype appeared once. The V and J genes are TRBV5-1 and TRBJ2-7; D gene uncertain. CDR3 length: 14 amino acids. The V end was cut by 0 bases, the J end by 5 bases, with 12 bases between. CDR1 is SGHRS and CDR2 is YFSETQ in the germline V gene. The CDR3 region is CASSLGAARNEQYF. The CDR3 DNA follows: TGCGCCAGCAGCTTGGGCGCGGCTCGGAACGAGCAGTACTTC.

The J gene is TRBJ2-3, the V gene TRBV30; D is uncertain. The germline V gene encodes CDR1 GTSNPN and CDR2 SVGIG (reference sequence). This CDR3 is 15 amino acids long. V was shortened by 0 bases and J by 4 bases, with 14 bases between the two germline ends. CDR3: CAWSVGSSASDTQYF. The CDR3 DNA reads TGTGCCTGGAGTGTGGGCAGCTCGGCCTCAGATACGCAGTATTTT.